This T cell receptor (beta chain) originates from a study of cytomegalovirus exposure and HLA in healthy donors. Study-level points and caveats: Later analysis showed most CMV-associated TCR beta chains appearing HLA-restricted. Some V segments, including TRBV6-2 and TRBV6-3, were excluded as indistinguishable. Within an earlier analysis, most TCR beta V segments proved productive either about 90% or about 30% of the time.

Germline V gives CDR1 SGHTA, CDR2 FQGNSA. CDR3 length: 15 amino acids. Trimming cost V 4 bases and J 4 bases; bases outside gene matches: 9. This clone occurred a few times. Its antigen is unknown. Primers for the PCR totalled 60 Vbeta and 13 Jbeta. Original analysis: Approximately 11 million of the 80 million or so unique TCR beta chains counted in a later analysis were shared. Libraries were prepared by immunoSEQ multiplex PCR; TCRdb keeps only in-frame clonotypes and omits some of them. That table supplies the V and J calls and clone size; D and trimming were determined from the DNA. Here the sample spans more than 100,000 clones, roughly 80% being singletons.

The chain links TRBV7-2 to TRBJ1-2, with 7 bases aligning to TRBD1. Input material: PBMCs. This TCR was recovered from a female donor in good health and CMV-seropositive. In DNA, the CDR3 is TGTGCCAGCAGCTCGAAAAGACAGGGTAGCTATGGCTACACCTTC. The encoded protein is CASSSKRQGSYGYTF. The whole variable domain, filled in from reference TRBV7-2 and TRBJ1-2, reads GAGVSQSPSNKVTEKGKDVELRCDPISGHTALYWYRQSLGQGLEFLIYFQGNSAPDKSGLPSDRFSAERTGGSVSTLTIQRTQQEDSAVYLCASSSKRQGSYGYTFGSGTRLTVV.